This TCR beta chain was recorded in a study of cytomegalovirus exposure and HLA in healthy donors. Findings and limits, study-wide: In a later analysis, TCR beta V- and J-gene trimming was associated with a missense DCLRE1C variant.

CDR3 length: 13 residues. V lost 1 base, J lost 3 bases, and 6 bases lay in between. Germline-derived CDR1 and CDR2 are KGHSH and LQKENI. Worth noting for this clone: Its specificity is not known.

Amplification used 60 Vbeta primers and 13 Jbeta primers. Here immunoSEQ multiplex PCR was the method, and the copy in TCRdb shows in-frame clones only, minus some. The repertoire consists of fewer than 200,000 clones, with approximately 71% occurring once and the leading ten covering less than 1.5%. The TCR sequence derives from a man aged 50 to 59 in good health and CMV-seronegative. Specimen: PBMCs. The chain has TRBV18 and TRBJ1-2; D ambiguous. CDR3 loop: CASSPQGDYGYTF. The DNA for the CDR3 is TGTGCCAGCTCACCACAGGGAGACTATGGCTACACCTTC.